These T cell receptor beta chains were read from a single sample in a study of T-cell reconstitution after alpha-beta-depleted transplantation in children. Each CDR3 protein gets one entry after TCRdb re-called the PCR reads with MiXCR. This sample has approximately 800,000 distinct CDR3 sequences, with around 15% found just once. Sequenced here: PBMCs, mostly from graft donor cells, sampled 360 days after TCRalphabeta/CD19-depleted stem cell transplant. These receptors originate from a male patient younger than 18 who had a stem cell transplant for acute lymphoblastic leukemia, so the T cells may come from the graft donor. The CDR3 runs from the conserved cysteine through the conserved F or W. The D gene is left open where the match is weak. For some rows the clone size is stated as once, few or many, or as a class when expanded; others skip it.

D gene,V gene,J gene,clone size,CDR3 protein,CDR3 DNA
NA,TRBV5-5,TRBJ2-2,few,CASSLTAGGELFF,TGTGCCAGCAGCTTGACGGCGGGCGGGGAGCTGTTTTTT
TRBD1,TRBV24-1,TRBJ1-5,few,CATSDSGQDPRPQHF,TGTGCCACCAGTGATTCGGGACAGGACCCAAGGCCCCAGCATTTT
NA,TRBV5-1,TRBJ2-7,NA,CASSPPPGYYEQYF,TGCGCCAGCAGCCCTCCTCCCGGGTACTACGAGCAGTACTTC
TRBD2,TRBV3-1,TRBJ2-1,few,CASTPLPGLAGLDEQFF,TGTGCCAGCACTCCTCTCCCGGGACTAGCGGGATTGGATGAGCAGTTCTTC
NA,TRBV2,TRBJ2-1,many,CASSPRTSGRLGEQFF,TGTGCCAGCAGTCCCAGGACGTCCGGCAGGCTGGGTGAGCAGTTCTTC
NA,TRBV7-2,TRBJ2-1,NA,CASSFTGLQQFF,TGTGCCAGCAGCTTCACAGGACTACAGCAGTTCTTC
NA,TRBV12-3/TRBV12-4,TRBJ1-1,NA,CASSLILISYTEAFF,TGTGCCAGCAGTTTGATTCTCATTTCCTACACTGAAGCTTTCTTT
NA,TRBV25-1,TRBJ2-1,many,CASSEIRQGQFF,TGTGCCAGCAGTGAAATTCGGCAGGGGCAGTTCTTC
TRBD2,TRBV7-3,TRBJ2-3,few,CASSLRPSGSRVADTQYF,TGTGCCAGCAGCTTAAGGCCTAGCGGGAGTCGAGTGGCAGATACGCAGTATTTT
NA,TRBV7-2,TRBJ2-1,NA,CASSPLWDIEQFF,TGTGCCAGCAGCCCCCTCTGGGATATTGAGCAGTTCTTC
TRBD2,TRBV6-2/TRBV6-3,TRBJ2-7,NA,CASSFFLAGGRSYEQYF,TGTGCCAGCAGTTTTTTCCTAGCGGGAGGACGCTCCTACGAGCAGTACTTC
NA,TRBV5-1,TRBJ1-4,NA,CASSDRRKLFF,TGCGCCAGCAGCGACAGGAGAAAACTGTTTTTT
TRBD2,TRBV27,TRBJ2-1,many,CASSWAGGSYNEQFF,TGTGCCAGCAGTTGGGCGGGGGGCTCCTACAATGAGCAGTTCTTC
NA,TRBV24-1,TRBJ2-2,NA,CATSDFGGLGELFF,TGTGCCACCAGTGATTTCGGGGGATTGGGGGAGCTGTTTTTT
TRBD2,TRBV6-2/TRBV6-3,TRBJ2-7,NA,CASSYSASGDIYEQYF,TGTGCCAGCAGTTACTCTGCTAGCGGGGATATCTACGAGCAGTACTTC
TRBD2,TRBV7-9,TRBJ2-7,few,CASSPPREAGSYEQYF,TGTGCCAGCAGCCCCCCCAGGGAAGCGGGGTCCTACGAGCAGTACTTC
NA,TRBV24-1,TRBJ2-1,NA,CATSDLRVNNEQFF,TGTGCCACCAGTGATTTACGGGTAAACAATGAGCAGTTCTTC
NA,TRBV27,TRBJ2-5,NA,CASSGPYRGGQETQYF,TGTGCCAGCAGTGGTCCCTACAGGGGGGGCCAAGAGACCCAGTACTTC
TRBD2,TRBV7-8,TRBJ2-7,NA,CASSGRLAGIYEQYF,TGTGCCAGCAGCGGCCGACTAGCGGGGATCTACGAGCAGTACTTC
NA,TRBV3-1,TRBJ2-6,NA,CASSQGAGFYSGANVLTF,TGTGCCAGCAGCCAAGGGGCAGGCTTTTACTCTGGGGCCAACGTCCTGACTTTC
NA,TRBV7-2,TRBJ1-1,NA,CASSPSRGTTEAFF,TGTGCCAGCAGCCCCTCCCGAGGGACCACTGAAGCTTTCTTT
TRBD2,TRBV3-1,TRBJ2-1,many,CASSQINSGRAEGFF,TGTGCCAGCAGCCAAATTAACAGCGGGAGGGCCGAAGGGTTCTTC
TRBD1,TRBV20-1,TRBJ2-3,NA,CSALDRGLTDTQYF,TGCAGTGCCCTGGACAGGGGGCTCACAGATACGCAGTATTTT
TRBD1,TRBV12-3/TRBV12-4,TRBJ2-7,many,CASSTQGGYYEQYF,TGTGCCAGCAGTACACAGGGGGGCTACTACGAGCAGTACTTC
TRBD2,TRBV4-2,TRBJ2-3,few,CASSQDPAGVTDTQYF,TGTGCCAGCAGCCAAGATCCGGCGGGAGTAACAGATACGCAGTATTTT
TRBD1,TRBV7-3,TRBJ2-2,few,CASSLQGERTGELFF,TGTGCCAGCAGCTTACAGGGGGAGAGAACCGGGGAGCTGTTTTTT
NA,TRBV20-1,TRBJ2-1,few,CSGVVSYNEQFF,TGCAGTGGGGTAGTCTCCTACAATGAGCAGTTCTTC
NA,TRBV18,TRBJ2-4,few,CASSPSGQGIAKNIQYF,TGTGCCAGCTCACCCAGCGGCCAGGGGATTGCCAAAAACATTCAGTACTTC
NA,TRBV5-1,TRBJ2-1,NA,CASSLGSLATIGEQFF,TGCGCCAGCAGCTTGGGAAGTTTGGCTACCATAGGGGAGCAGTTCTTC
NA,TRBV7-7,TRBJ2-5,few,CASSLAFGEETQYF,TGTGCCAGCAGCTTAGCTTTCGGAGAGGAGACCCAGTACTTC
TRBD1,TRBV24-1,TRBJ1-2,NA,CATSDGGTARNYGYTF,TGTGCCACCAGTGATGGAGGGACAGCCCGAAACTATGGCTACACCTTC
NA,TRBV25-1,TRBJ2-5,few,CASSIFGRVETQYF,TGTGCCAGCAGTATTTTTGGGCGTGTGGAGACCCAGTACTTC
TRBD1,TRBV12-3/TRBV12-4,TRBJ2-4,few,CASSHIPRGSMLSAKNIQYF,TGTGCCAGCAGCCACATCCCCAGGGGGTCAATGTTGTCGGCCAAAAACATTCAGTACTTC
NA,TRBV25-1,TRBJ2-5,NA,CATTRETQYF,TGTGCCACCACACGAGAGACCCAGTACTTC
TRBD2,TRBV20-1,TRBJ2-7,few,CSATPGTSGSYEQYF,TGCAGTGCCACACCCGGGACTAGCGGCTCCTACGAGCAGTACTTC
TRBD1,TRBV7-3,TRBJ2-2,few,CASSLKDRGEELFF,TGTGCCAGCAGCTTAAAGGACAGGGGAGAGGAGCTGTTTTTT
NA,TRBV18,TRBJ1-1,NA,CASSRLDRSKAEAFF,TGTGCCAGCTCACGACTTGACAGGAGTAAGGCTGAAGCTTTCTTT
TRBD1,TRBV12-3/TRBV12-4,TRBJ2-3,few,CASSYGGQVRADTQYF,TGTGCCAGCAGTTATGGTGGACAGGTCAGGGCAGATACGCAGTATTTT
NA,TRBV5-1,TRBJ1-1,NA,CASSLGVIPNTEAFF,TGCGCCAGCAGCTTGGGGGTCATACCGAACACTGAAGCTTTCTTT
TRBD2,TRBV6-5,TRBJ2-1,NA,CASSLLAIQGYNEQFF,TGTGCCAGCAGCTTACTAGCGATTCAGGGCTACAATGAGCAGTTCTTC
NA,TRBV7-2,TRBJ2-5,few,CASSLLGGGFETQYF,TGTGCCAGCAGTCTGCTCGGGGGAGGCTTCGAGACCCAGTACTTC
TRBD1,TRBV6-5,TRBJ2-5,NA,CASSYPGTGGEETQYF,TGTGCCAGCAGTTACCCGGGGACAGGGGGCGAAGAGACCCAGTACTTC
NA,TRBV12-5,TRBJ2-2,NA,CASGSRTGRNTGELFF,TGTGCTAGTGGTTCCCGGACTGGAAGGAACACCGGGGAGCTGTTTTTT
TRBD1,TRBV20-1,TRBJ2-2,few,CSARNQGAANTGELFF,TGCAGTGCTAGAAACCAGGGGGCCGCGAACACCGGGGAGCTGTTTTTT
TRBD1,TRBV7-9,TRBJ1-1,NA,CASSQRQGAGNTEAFF,TGTGCCAGCAGCCAACGACAGGGGGCGGGAAACACTGAAGCTTTCTTT
NA,TRBV20-1,TRBJ1-2,few,CSAPPEGYGYTF,TGCAGTGCTCCCCCAGAGGGCTATGGCTACACCTTC